This TCR beta chain was sequenced for a study of T cell repertoires in cytomegalovirus infection. On the study more broadly: Selection of CMV epitopes for the study included recently identified HLA-C-restricted and well-studied HLA-B-restricted ones. Matching HLA type, along with CMV infection, was indicated by public TCR beta signatures.

TCRdb analysed the reads with MiXCR anew, one entry per CDR3 protein. The sample holds over 250,000 distinct CDR3 sequences, 20% to 25% seen once. With 5 bases removed from V and 3 bases from J, the gap between germline ends came to 9 bases. The CDR3 covers 13 residues. At least ten counts were recorded for this clonotype. Antigen specificity is unknown. Findings of the study overall: There were carriers of CMV plus the relevant HLA, and cumulative public TCR beta family frequency identified them. CMV-specific HLA-C-restricted TCR beta clonotypes dominated the ex vivo response.

The chain links TRBV12-3 or TRBV12-4 to TRBJ2-3; tentatively, D is TRBD2 (5 bases). This clonotype originated in a human donor in good health (CMV status not recorded). Some clones in this sample may be carry-over from other donors' samples. This material consisted of cultured PBMCs, taken from culture after CMV antigen stimulation. CDR3 loop: CASSLIATDTQYF. CDR3 DNA sequence: TGTGCCAGCAGTCTGATAGCGACAGATACGCAGTATTTT.